The T cell receptor (beta chain) under discussion was sequenced for a study of T cell repertoires in cytomegalovirus infection. The CDR3 loop spans 15 amino acids. With V trimmed by 10 bases and J by 1 base, 9 bases remained unmatched. The germline V gene encodes CDR1 SGHVS and CDR2 FQNEAQ. A single record per CDR3 protein comes from TCRdb applying MiXCR to the reads. The data contain 300,000 to 450,000 distinct CDR3 sequences, 18% of them seen just once; the ten biggest clones take up under 9%. This clonotype appeared many times. The chain links TRBV7-8 to TRBJ1-1, with TRBD1 identical over 10 bases. This sequence was found in a human donor in good health (CMV status not recorded). Some clones in this sample may be carry-over from other donors' samples. Material: PBMCs. The CDR3 nucleotides read TGTGCCAACACCAAACGGACAGGGGGGAACACTGAAGCTTTCTTT. Its translation is CANTKRTGGNTEAFF.